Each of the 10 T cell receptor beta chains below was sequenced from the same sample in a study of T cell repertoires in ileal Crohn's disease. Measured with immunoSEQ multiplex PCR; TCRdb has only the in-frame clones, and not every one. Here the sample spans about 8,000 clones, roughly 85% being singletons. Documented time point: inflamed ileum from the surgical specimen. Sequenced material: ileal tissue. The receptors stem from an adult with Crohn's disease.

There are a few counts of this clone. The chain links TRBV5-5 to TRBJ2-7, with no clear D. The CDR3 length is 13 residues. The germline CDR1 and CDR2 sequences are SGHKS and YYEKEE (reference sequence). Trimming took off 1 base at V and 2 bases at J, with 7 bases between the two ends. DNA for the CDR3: TGTGCCAGCAGCTTGAACCCCACCTACGAGCAGTACTTC. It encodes CASSLNPTYEQYF.

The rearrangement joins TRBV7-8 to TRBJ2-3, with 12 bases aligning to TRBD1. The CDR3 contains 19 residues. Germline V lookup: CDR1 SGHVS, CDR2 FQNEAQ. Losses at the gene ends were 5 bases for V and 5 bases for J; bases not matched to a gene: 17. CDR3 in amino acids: CASSVAVRDRGRWKDTQYF. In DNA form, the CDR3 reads TGTGCCAGCAGCGTCGCGGTCCGGGACAGGGGGCGGTGGAAAGATACGCAGTATTTT.

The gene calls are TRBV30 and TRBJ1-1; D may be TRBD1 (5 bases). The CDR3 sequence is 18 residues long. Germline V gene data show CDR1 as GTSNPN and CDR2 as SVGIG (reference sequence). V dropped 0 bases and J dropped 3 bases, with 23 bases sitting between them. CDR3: CAWSVIRQGWVMDTEAFF. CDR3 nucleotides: TGTGCCTGGAGTGTAATCCGCCAGGGATGGGTTATGGACACTGAAGCTTTCTTT.

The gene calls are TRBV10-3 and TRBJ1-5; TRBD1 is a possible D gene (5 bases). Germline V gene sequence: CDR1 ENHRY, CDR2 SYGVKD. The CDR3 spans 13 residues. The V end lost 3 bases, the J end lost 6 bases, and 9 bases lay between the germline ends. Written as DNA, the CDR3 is TGTGCCATCAGTGACGGGGGAGGTCAGCCCCAGCATTTT. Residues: CAISDGGGQPQHF.

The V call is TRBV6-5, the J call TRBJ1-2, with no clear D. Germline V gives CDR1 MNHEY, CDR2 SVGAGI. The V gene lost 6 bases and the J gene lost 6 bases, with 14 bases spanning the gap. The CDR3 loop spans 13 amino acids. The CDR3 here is CASSPFMEDGYTF. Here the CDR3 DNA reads TGTGCCAGCAGCCCCTTCATGGAGGATGGCTACACCTTC.

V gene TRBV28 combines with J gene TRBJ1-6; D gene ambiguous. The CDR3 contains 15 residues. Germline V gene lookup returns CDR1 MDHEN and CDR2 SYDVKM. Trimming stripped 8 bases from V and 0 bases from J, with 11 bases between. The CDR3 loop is CASLPGGSYNSPLHF. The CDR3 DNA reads TGTGCCAGCTTGCCGGGCGGCTCCTATAATTCACCCCTCCACTTT.

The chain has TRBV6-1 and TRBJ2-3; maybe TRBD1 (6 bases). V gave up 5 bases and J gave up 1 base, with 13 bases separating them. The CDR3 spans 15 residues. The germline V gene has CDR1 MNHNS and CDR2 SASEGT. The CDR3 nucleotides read TGTGCCAGCAGTCCCGGGACATGGGGCACAGATACGCAGTATTTT. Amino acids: CASSPGTWGTDTQYF.

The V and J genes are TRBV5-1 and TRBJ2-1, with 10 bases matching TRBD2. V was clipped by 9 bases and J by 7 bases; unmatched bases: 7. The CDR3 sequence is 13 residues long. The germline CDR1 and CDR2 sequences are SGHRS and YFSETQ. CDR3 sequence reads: CATQREGLNEQFF. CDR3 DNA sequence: TGCGCCACCCAGCGGGAGGGCCTGAATGAGCAGTTCTTC.

CDR3 sequence reads: CASRFTGAKNEKLFF. CDR3 sequence (DNA): TGTGCCAGCAGGTTTACAGGGGCGAAGAATGAAAAACTGTTTTTT. This chain uses TRBV6-5 with TRBJ1-4, with 7 nucleotides matching TRBD1. The germline gives CDR1 MNHEY, CDR2 SVGAGI. The CDR3 is 15 residues long. Trimming took 6 bases from V and 5 from J; bases not matched to a gene: 9.

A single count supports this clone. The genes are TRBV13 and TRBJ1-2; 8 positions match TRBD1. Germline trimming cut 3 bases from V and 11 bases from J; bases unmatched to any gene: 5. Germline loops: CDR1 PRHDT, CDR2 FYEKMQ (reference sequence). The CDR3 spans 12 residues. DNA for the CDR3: TGTGCCAGCAGCTTCGGCAGGGGGCAGTACACCTTC. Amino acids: CASSFGRGQYTF.